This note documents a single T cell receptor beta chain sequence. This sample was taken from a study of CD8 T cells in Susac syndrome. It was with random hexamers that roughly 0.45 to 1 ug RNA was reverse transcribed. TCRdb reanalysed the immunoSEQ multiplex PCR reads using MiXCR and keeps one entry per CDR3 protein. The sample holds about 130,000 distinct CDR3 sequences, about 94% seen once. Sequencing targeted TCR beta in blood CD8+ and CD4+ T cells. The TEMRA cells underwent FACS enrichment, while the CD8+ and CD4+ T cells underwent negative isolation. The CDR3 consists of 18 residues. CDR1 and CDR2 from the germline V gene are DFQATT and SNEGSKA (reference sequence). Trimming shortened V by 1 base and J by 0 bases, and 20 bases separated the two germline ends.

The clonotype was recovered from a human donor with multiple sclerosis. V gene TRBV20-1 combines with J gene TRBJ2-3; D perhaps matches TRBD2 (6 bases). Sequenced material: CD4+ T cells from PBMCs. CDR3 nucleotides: TGCAGTGCTAGAGCCCAGGCGGGGTCAACCTCTAGCACAGATACGCAGTATTTT. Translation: CSARAQAGSTSSTDTQYF.